This T cell receptor (beta chain) was recovered during a study of T cells in Graves' hyperthyroidism and ophthalmopathy. General study points: The model predicted ophthalmopathy a median roughly 6.5 months before onset.

On this clonotype: Its antigen is unknown.

Amplification of TCR beta CDR3 regions used RNA as the template. The TCR CDR3 first-round RT-PCR relied on the HTBI primer set. TCRdb recomputed calls from the multiplex PCR reads with MiXCR, one row per CDR3 protein. The sample contains about 350,000 distinct CDR3 sequences, over 15% of which appear only once. Active moderate-to-severe ophthalmopathy, Clinical Activity Score at least 3, NOSPECS at least 4, under 3 months' duration. Exclusion criteria comprised uncontrolled infection, other autoimmune disease, pregnancy or lactation. PBMCs came from around 10 ml fresh peripheral blood. Germline V gene lookup returns CDR1 MNHNS and CDR2 SASEGT. V was cut by 0 bases and J by 3 bases, with 9 bases left in between. This CDR3 comprises 14 residues.

The sample taken for sequencing was blood. The chain recombines TRBV6-1 with TRBJ2-7; D unresolved. The TCR comes from a woman between 40 and 50 years old with Graves' ophthalmopathy. The CDR3 loop is CASSEATTSYEQYF. DNA of the CDR3: TGTGCCAGCAGTGAAGCTACCACCAGCTACGAGCAGTACTTC.